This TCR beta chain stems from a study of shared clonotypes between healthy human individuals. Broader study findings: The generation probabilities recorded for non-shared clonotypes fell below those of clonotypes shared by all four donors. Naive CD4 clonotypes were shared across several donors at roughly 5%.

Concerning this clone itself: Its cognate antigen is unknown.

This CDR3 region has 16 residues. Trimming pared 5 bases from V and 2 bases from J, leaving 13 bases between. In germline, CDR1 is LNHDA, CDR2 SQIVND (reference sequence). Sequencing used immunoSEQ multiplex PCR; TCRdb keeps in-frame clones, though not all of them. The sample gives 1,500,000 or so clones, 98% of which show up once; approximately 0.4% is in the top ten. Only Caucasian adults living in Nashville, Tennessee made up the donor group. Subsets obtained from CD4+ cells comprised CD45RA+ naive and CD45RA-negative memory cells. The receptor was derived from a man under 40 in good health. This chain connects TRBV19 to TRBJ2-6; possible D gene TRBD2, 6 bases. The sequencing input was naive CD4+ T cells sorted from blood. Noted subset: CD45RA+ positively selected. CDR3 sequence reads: CASSPGRPPGANVLTF. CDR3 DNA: TGTGCCAGTAGTCCTGGGAGGCCCCCTGGGGCCAACGTCCTGACTTTC.